These 8 T cell receptor beta chains came from one sample sequenced in a study of glioma-infiltrating T cells. Amplification of TCR alpha and beta CDR3 regions from RNA used iRepertoire nested multiplex PCR. TCRdb reprocessed the multiplex PCR reads via MiXCR and lists one record per CDR3 protein. This sample has around 130,000 distinct CDR3 sequences, with around 23% found just once. Input material: glioma tissue, nonneoplastic brain tissue, or PBMCs (not recorded which). These receptors all stem from a human donor with low-grade glioma or glioblastoma, undergoing nonglioma brain surgery, or in good health (not recorded which).

At least ten counts were recorded for this clonotype. The chain has TRBV28 and TRBJ2-3; D not certain. From germline, CDR1 is MDHEN and CDR2 SYDVKM. There are 12 residues in the CDR3. V dropped 6 bases and J dropped 1 base, with 5 bases sitting between them. CDR3 coding DNA: TGTGCCAGCAGCTCCCGCACAGATACGCAGTATTTT. As protein: CASSSRTDTQYF.

A word on this clonotype: This may stem from a read error, because a much larger clone lies one nucleotide away. The V gene is TRBV6-9, the J gene TRBJ2-3; D remains unclear. This CDR3 region has 14 residues. Germline V gene lookup returns CDR1 MNHGY and CDR2 SVAAGI. The CDR3 here is CAGSYQAHPDTQYF. CDR3 nucleotides: TGTGCCGGCAGTTACCAGGCGCACCCAGATACGCAGTATTTT.

This clonotype appeared many times. This chain joins TRBV20-1 and TRBJ2-1; D not resolved. Between the trimmed V and J ends, which lost 3 bases and 0 bases, there was a span of 12 bases. CDR1 is DFQATT and CDR2 is SNEGSKA in the germline V gene (reference sequence). This CDR3 is built from 15 residues. The CDR3 reads CSASDRRSSYNEQFF. CDR3 in DNA: TGCAGTGCTAGTGATCGGCGTAGCTCCTACAATGAGCAGTTCTTC.

There are many counts of this clonotype. The V gene is TRBV3-1, the J gene TRBJ1-1, with D unresolved. The CDR3 extends over 14 amino acids. Trimming pared 4 bases from V and 2 bases from J, leaving 11 bases between. Germline CDR1 and CDR2: LGHDT and YNNKEL (reference sequence). Written as DNA, the CDR3 is TGTGCCAGCAGCCCTACTGTTCCTAACACTGAAGCTTTCTTT. It is translated as CASSPTVPNTEAFF.

This clonotype was seen many times. The chain is built from TRBV6-1 and TRBJ2-5; D gene unclear. The CDR3 totals 11 residues. The germline CDR1 and CDR2 sequences are MNHNS and SASEGT. V was clipped by 5 bases and J by 4 bases, with 5 bases between them. CDR3 nucleotide sequence: TGTGCCAGCAGTTCCGCAGAGACCCAGTACTTC. Translation gives CASSSAETQYF.

V gene TRBV11-2 combines with J gene TRBJ2-7; no definite D call. The CDR3 is made up of 13 amino acids. Trimming took 1 base from V and 6 from J, leaving 10 bases between them. CDR1 and CDR2 (germline): SGHAT, FQNNGV. CDR3 sequence: CASSLAFTIEQYV. CDR3 sequence (DNA): TGTGCCAGCAGCTTAGCTTTCACTATCGAGCAGTACGTC.

As concerns this clonotype: A much larger clone differs by one base, so this may be a read error. The rearrangement uses TRBV28 and TRBJ1-1; D uncertain. The CDR3 totals 12 residues. Germline loops: CDR1 MDHEN, CDR2 SYDVKM. In DNA, the CDR3 is TGTGCCAGCAGTTCACTAGACGCAAACGGAGGATTT. Amino acid sequence: CASSSLDANGGF.

In its sample, this clonotype was seen many times. The chain joins TRBV27 to TRBJ1-2; D gene unclear. Germline CDR1 is MNHEY and CDR2 is SMNVEV (reference sequence). The CDR3 is 13 amino acids. V shed 3 bases and J shed 4 bases, with 9 bases lying between them. CDR3 residues: CASSFGQSYGYTF. CDR3 DNA: TGTGCCAGCAGTTTCGGGCAGAGCTATGGCTACACCTTC.